One sample yielded the 5 T cell receptor beta chains listed below, sequenced in a study of blood T cell repertoires in COVID-19 (dated by TCRdb to between 2020 and 2021). The library was obtained by the immunoSEQ multiplex PCR assay. The clones in this table, taken by TCRdb from immuneACCESS, are in-frame only. Not every clone is retained; where verified, under half of the shortfall comes from an unresolved V gene, and the cause of the rest is unknown. This sample holds tens of thousands of clones; about 80% were observed only once. The ten largest account for roughly 15% of the sample. The sequenced material came from peripheral blood. These receptors were collected from a human donor in a cohort sampled during active COVID-19.

The CDR3 DNA is TGTGCCAGCACCCAAGGGGCGGTCCAAGAGACCCAGTACTTC. Translation gives CASTQGAVQETQYF. The J gene is TRBJ2-5, the V gene TRBV6-5; D perhaps matches TRBD1 (5 bases). Trimming left V 7 bases short and J 1 base short, with 13 bases between. Germline lookup yields CDR1 MNHEY and CDR2 SVGAGI. The CDR3 covers 14 residues.

The V and J genes are TRBV4-1 and TRBJ2-6; maybe TRBD1 (5 bases). The CDR3 runs 17 residues. V lost 0 bases and J 2 bases, leaving 11 bases between the germline ends. Per the germline V gene, CDR1 is MGHRA and CDR2 is YSYEKL. CDR3 loop: CASSQEEQGTGANVLTF. The CDR3 DNA follows: TGCGCCAGCAGCCAAGAGGAGCAGGGAACTGGGGCCAACGTCCTGACTTTC.

The chain employs TRBV6-2 or TRBV6-3 and TRBJ2-3, with TRBD2 matching over 8 bases. The germline V gene encodes CDR1 MNHEY and CDR2 SVGEGT. The junction had 6 bases not matched to a gene; V was cut back by 4 bases and J by 0 bases. The CDR3 extends over 16 amino acids. The CDR3 region has the DNA TGTGCCAGCAGTTTCTCGAGCGGGGGTAGCACAGATACGCAGTATTTT. Amino acid sequence: CASSFSSGGSTDTQYF.

The chain couples TRBV7-9 to TRBJ2-7, with 7 bases matching TRBD1. The V segment lost 2 bases and the J segment 3 bases; nucleotides outside the gene matches: 7. Germline CDR1 reads SEHNR; CDR2 reads FQNEAQ (reference sequence). There are 15 residues in the CDR3. The CDR3 DNA sequence: TGTGCCAGCAGCTTAAAAGGGGGCAGCGACTACGAGCAGTACTTC. It encodes CASSLKGGSDYEQYF. Combining the CDR3 with reference TRBV7-9 and TRBJ2-7 gives the whole variable domain DTGVSQNPRHKITKRGQNVTFRCDPISEHNRLYWYRQTLGQGPEFLTYFQNEAQLEKSRLLSDRFSAERPKGSFSTLEIQRTEQGDSAMYLCASSLKGGSDYEQYFGPGTRLTVT.

This chain joins TRBV19 and TRBJ1-1; 7 bases are a match to TRBD1. The J segment lost 6 bases and the V segment lost 3 bases, leaving 7 bases of the junction unmatched. This CDR3 has 14 amino acids. The germline V gene has CDR1 LNHDA and CDR2 SQIVND (reference sequence). Here the CDR3 DNA reads TGTGCCAGTAGTATCGACAGGGCAGGTGCTGAAGCTTTCTTT. Protein product: CASSIDRAGAEAFF.